The 12 T cell receptor beta chains listed next were all sequenced from one sample in a study of CD8 T cells in Susac syndrome. An amount of RNA that ranged from roughly 0.5 to 1 ug was reverse transcribed with random hexamers. TCRdb passed the immunoSEQ multiplex PCR reads through MiXCR, listing each CDR3 protein once. In the table there are about 120,000 distinct CDR3 sequences, 92% of which are singletons. Sequenced sample: CD4+ T cells from PBMCs. These receptors were taken from a human donor in good health.

The rearrangement joins TRBV9 to TRBJ2-2, with D uncertain. This CDR3 spans 13 amino acids. V was clipped by 3 bases and J by 9 bases, with 12 bases between them. The germline CDR1 and CDR2 sequences are SGDLS and YYNGEE. This CDR3 is CASSGQDHRELFF. For the CDR3, the DNA is TGTGCCAGCAGCGGCCAGGACCACCGGGAGCTGTTTTTT. Filled out from reference TRBV9 and TRBJ2-2, the complete variable domain reads DSGVTQTPKHLITATGQRVTLRCSPRSGDLSVYWYQQSLDQGLQFLIQYYNGEERAKGNILERFSAQQFPDLHSELNLSSLELGDSALYFCASSGQDHRELFFGEGSRLTVL.

This chain uses TRBV2 with TRBJ2-7; TRBD1 aligns across 7 bases. The V and J ends lost 5 bases and 5 bases, in that order; junction bases with no gene match: 9. The CDR3 loop spans 14 amino acids. The germline V gene encodes CDR1 SNHLY and CDR2 FYNNEI. The CDR3: CASSMTGLLDEQYF. CDR3 bases: TGTGCCAGCAGTATGACAGGGCTTCTCGACGAGCAGTACTTC.

This chain links TRBV7-3 with TRBJ1-1; 9 bases are shared with TRBD1. V lost 6 bases to trimming and J lost 1 base; unmatched junction nucleotides: 12. This CDR3 has 17 amino acids. Germline CDR1 reads SGHTA; CDR2 reads FQGTGA. CDR3: CASSSTGGRLRNTEAFF. The CDR3 DNA is TGTGCCAGCAGTTCTACAGGGGGCCGTCTGAGGAACACTGAAGCTTTCTTT.

The V call is TRBV15, the J call TRBJ1-4, with D possibly being TRBD1 (5 bases). This CDR3 comprises 14 residues. V was clipped by 0 bases and J by 9 bases, with 11 bases between them. Germline CDR1 LNHNV, CDR2 YYDKDF (reference sequence). This CDR3 is CATSRDSGGQKLFF. DNA of the CDR3: TGTGCCACCAGCAGAGATTCCGGGGGTCAAAAACTGTTTTTT.

The chain couples TRBV12-5 to TRBJ1-5; no firm D call. This CDR3 comprises 13 residues. Between the trimmed V and J ends, which lost 2 bases and 7 bases, there was a span of 9 bases. Germline CDR1 and CDR2: LGHNT and FRNRAP. CDR3 nucleotide sequence: TGTGCTAGTGGTTTGTCGGAAGAACAGCCCCAGCATTTT. Protein product: CASGLSEEQPQHF.

The V call is TRBV29-1, the J call TRBJ2-3; perhaps TRBD1 as D (6 bases). Germline V gene data show CDR1 as SQVTM and CDR2 as ANQGSEA. Trimming cost V 6 bases and J 2 bases, with 15 bases left between them. CDR3 length: 14 residues. CDR3 residues: CSVRTATYTDTQYF. CDR3 in DNA: TGCAGCGTGCGGACAGCCACGTACACAGATACGCAGTATTTT.

The chain couples TRBV11-2 to TRBJ1-2; TRBD1 aligns across 8 bases. Germline V lookup: CDR1 SGHAT, CDR2 FQNNGV. The CDR3 covers 13 residues. The ends lost 6 bases at V and 6 bases at J; junction bases unmatched: 6. The CDR3 region has the DNA TGTGCCAGCAGACCTACAGGGGGTAATGGCTACACCTTC. It is translated as CASRPTGGNGYTF.

The rearrangement uses TRBV5-6 and TRBJ1-5; D not resolved. Trimming cost V 0 bases and J 2 bases, with 9 bases left between them. Germline V gives CDR1 SGHDT, CDR2 YYEEEE. The CDR3 loop spans 15 amino acids. This CDR3 is CASSLGGDGNQPQHF. The DNA of the CDR3 is TGTGCCAGCAGCTTGGGGGGAGATGGCAATCAGCCCCAGCATTTT.

This chain uses TRBV12-3 or TRBV12-4 with TRBJ1-2; D is perhaps TRBD1 (6 bases). This CDR3 has 17 amino acids. V lost 5 bases and J lost 2, with 21 bases in between. The CDR3 nucleotides read TGTGCCAGCAGTCTTAGCCCCCTCGGGGGGGCCAACTATGGCTACACCTTC. Its protein product is CASSLSPLGGANYGYTF.

This clonotype was picked up a small number of times. The chain combines TRBV7-2 with TRBJ1-1; D gene unclear. The CDR3 loop spans 13 amino acids. Germline CDR1 reads SGHTA; CDR2 reads FQGNSA. Trimming pared 5 bases from V and 2 bases from J, leaving 9 bases between. As DNA, the CDR3 is TGTGCCAGCAGCAACAATCTCAACACTGAAGCTTTCTTT. Translating it yields CASSNNLNTEAFF.

The chain is built from TRBV19 and TRBJ1-5; 7 positions agree with TRBD1. The V segment lost 6 bases and the J segment 4 bases; nucleotides outside the gene matches: 9. Per the germline V gene, CDR1 is LNHDA and CDR2 is SQIVND (reference sequence). This CDR3 region has 15 residues. The CDR3 DNA reads TGTGCCAGTAGGCCGGGGACAGTCGCTAATCAGCCCCAGCATTTT. It specifies CASRPGTVANQPQHF.

This clonotype was counted between two and nine times. This sequence joins TRBV3-1 and TRBJ2-7; TRBD2 matches at 8 bases. CDR1 and CDR2 from the germline V gene are LGHDT and YNNKEL (reference sequence). V was clipped by 0 bases and J by 0 bases; unmatched bases: 7. The CDR3 totals 17 residues. CDR3 bases: TGTGCCAGCAGCCAAGAAATTTCAGGGACTAGCTCCTACGAGCAGTACTTC. It translates to CASSQEISGTSSYEQYF.